This T cell receptor beta chain was sequenced in a study of identifying expanded T cells in peripheral blood. Study-wide results and caveats: Technical replicates showed roughly 1.2 changed clones; about 2 weeks roughly 18; four weeks 19. Variance in clone template counts between approximately 2-week samples significantly increased with total template count across all healthy donors.

Notes on this clone: Its antigen is unidentified.

The method was immunoSEQ multiplex PCR; TCRdb's version includes in-frame clones alone and lacks a portion of them. The data hold 120,000 or so clones, with approximately 88% observed a single time. No infections or other immune events were documented during collection. The germline V and J ends were trimmed by 0 bases and 5 bases, with 10 bases remaining between them. The CDR3 sequence is 14 residues long. Germline loops: CDR1 SGHTA, CDR2 FQGNSA. Material: blood. The TCR was taken from a person between 18 and 69 years old in good health. V gene TRBV7-2 combines with J gene TRBJ2-5; unclear D gene. The CDR3, as DNA: TGTGCCAGCAGCTTAGCGTCTCCGCGGGAGACCCAGTACTTC. The encoded protein is CASSLASPRETQYF.